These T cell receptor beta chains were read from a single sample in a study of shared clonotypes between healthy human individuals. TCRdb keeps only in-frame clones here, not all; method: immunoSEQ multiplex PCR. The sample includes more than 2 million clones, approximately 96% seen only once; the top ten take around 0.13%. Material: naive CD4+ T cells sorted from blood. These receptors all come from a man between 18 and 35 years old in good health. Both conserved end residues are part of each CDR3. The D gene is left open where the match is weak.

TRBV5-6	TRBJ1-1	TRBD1	TGTGCCAGCAGCCCCCCGGGGACAGGGGTGACTGAAGCTTTCTTT	CASSPPGTGVTEAFF
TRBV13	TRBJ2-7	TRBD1	TGTGCCAGCACTCCACAGGGGAGCTCCTACGAGCAGTACTTC	CASTPQGSSYEQYF
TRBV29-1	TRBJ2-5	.	TGCAGCGTTGATGTCAGCCAAGAGACCCAGTACTTC	CSVDVSQETQYF
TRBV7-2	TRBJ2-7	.	TGTGCCAGCAGCCCAGGGGCAGGTGCTAATTACGAGCAGTACTTC	CASSPGAGANYEQYF
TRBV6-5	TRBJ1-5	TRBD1	TGTGCCAGCAGTTTCTCAGGGGGGAGCGATCAGCCCCAGCATTTT	CASSFSGGSDQPQHF
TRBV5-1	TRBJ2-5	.	TGCGCCAGCTCCTCCCCTGGGGTCCAAGAGACCCAGTACTTC	CASSSPGVQETQYF
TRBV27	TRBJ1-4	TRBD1	TGTGCCAGCAAAGACAGGGTGTCTGAAAAACTGTTTTTT	CASKDRVSEKLFF
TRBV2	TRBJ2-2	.	TGTGCCAGCAGTGTGTCGACCACCGGGGAGCTGTTTTTT	CASSVSTTGELFF
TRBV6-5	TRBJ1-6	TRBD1	TGTGCCAGCAGTCGTGGACAGGGAATGGGACCCCTCCACTTT	CASSRGQGMGPLHF
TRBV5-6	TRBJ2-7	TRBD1	TGTGCCAGCAGTCGGACAGGAGCCCCTGGCTCCTACGAGCAGTACTTC	CASSRTGAPGSYEQYF